This TCR beta chain appears in the sequencing data of a study of tumor-infiltrating lymphocytes in glioblastoma multiforme. By its share, this clonotype is medium-sized. This CDR3 spans 13 amino acids. Trimming removed 4 bases at V and 1 base at J, with 10 bases between. Germline CDR1 reads SQVTM; CDR2 reads ANQGSEA. Multiple V-beta primers and a C-beta primer amplified TCRB from RNA. TCRdb redid the calling of the multiplex PCR reads with MiXCR, one entry per CDR3 protein. Altogether almost 15,000 distinct CDR3 sequences are present, about 67% being singletons, with the ten largest covering roughly 52%.

The clonotype originates from a male donor with glioblastoma. This chain uses TRBV29-1 with TRBJ1-1; D gene ambiguous. Material for sequencing was brain tumor tissue. The chain's CDR3 is CSVVADPNTEAFF. The CDR3 nucleotides are TGCAGCGTTGTGGCGGACCCGAACACTGAAGCTTTCTTT.